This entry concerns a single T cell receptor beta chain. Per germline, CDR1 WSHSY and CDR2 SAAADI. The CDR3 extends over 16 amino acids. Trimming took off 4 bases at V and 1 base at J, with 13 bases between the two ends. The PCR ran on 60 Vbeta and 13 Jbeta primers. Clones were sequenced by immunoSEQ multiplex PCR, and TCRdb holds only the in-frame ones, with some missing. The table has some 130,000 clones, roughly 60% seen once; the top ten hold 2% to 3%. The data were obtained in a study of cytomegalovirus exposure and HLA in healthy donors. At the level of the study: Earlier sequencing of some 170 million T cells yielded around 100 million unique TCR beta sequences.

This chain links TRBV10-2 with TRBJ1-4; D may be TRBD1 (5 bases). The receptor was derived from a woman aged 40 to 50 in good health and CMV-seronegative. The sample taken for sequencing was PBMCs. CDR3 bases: TGCGCCAGCAGTGCCCCCGGGGGGGGAACTAATGAAAAACTGTTTTTT. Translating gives CASSAPGGGTNEKLFF.